This T cell receptor (beta chain) was obtained from a study of coeliac disease. Findings and caveats of the study: TRB repertoires were largely private, with most amino acid sequences found in only one sample. Unbiased detection of gliadin-specific T cells was judged not feasible with this approach. Lower clonality than controls marked TRB and TRG repertoires from active celiac intraepithelial and lamina propria samples.

Concerning this clone: Its specificity is unknown.

Assay: immunoSEQ multiplex PCR; the TCRdb copy retains only in-frame clones and omits some. The repertoire has about 3,000 clones, around 50% of them found once; the top ten carry about 9.4%. Each fraction contributed one roughly 500,000-cell aliquot for sequencing. The CDR3 has 14 residues. CDR1 is MDHEN, CDR2 SYDVKM, per germline. Trimming removed 6 bases from V and 2 bases from J, with 11 bases in between. This receptor was identified in a man in his forties or fifties with active celiac disease. This chain links TRBV28 with TRBJ1-5; possibly TRBD1 for D (6 bases). The sequenced material came from intraepithelial lymphocytes from the gut. The CDR3 sequence is CASRPWTGNQPQHF. The CDR3 coding sequence is TGTGCCAGCAGGCCTTGGACAGGCAATCAGCCCCAGCATTTT.